This T cell receptor beta chain emerged from a study of cytomegalovirus exposure and HLA in healthy donors. The study's findings and limits: A later analysis found first-cohort TCR clusters tended to co-occur in the 95 to 150 validation repertoires. Through in vitro validation, a few CMV-associated chains were shown to be specific for CMV antigens. Cytomegalovirus-associated status was assigned to some 160 TCR beta chains.

Concerning this clone: Its antigen is as yet unknown.

The CDR3 sequence is 16 residues long. The V gene end was trimmed by 4 bases and the J gene end by 6 bases; junction bases not matched to a gene: 7. Germline values: CDR1 MNHEY, CDR2 SVGAGI. Generated by immunoSEQ multiplex PCR, the TCRdb table keeps only in-frame clones and is missing some. The sample lists 80,000 to 100,000 clones; approximately 84% were seen once. The approximately 120-subject validation cohort, separate from the 666-subject first cohort, included the donors. The TCR comes from a man between 18 and 29 years old in good health and CMV-seropositive. V usage is TRBV6-5 and J usage is TRBJ2-1, with 12 bases aligning to TRBD2. The sample consisted of PBMCs. CDR3 coding DNA: TGTGCCAGCAGTTTCCTAGCGGGGGGGAGATTCAATGAGCAGTTCTTC. This sequence encodes CASSFLAGGRFNEQFF.